Below, 23 T cell receptor beta chains from the same sample are listed, as sequenced in a study of HIV-infected patients and healthy controls (TCRdb year 2014). Library preparation was by 5' RACE. Sequencer: Illumina MiSeq. Reverse transcription of about 500 ng RNA was performed with SuperScript III using primers directed against the alpha and beta constant regions. Separate alpha and beta chain libraries were generated by chain-specific third strand synthesis with multiplexing indices. TCRdb passed the public sequencing reads through fastp at Q25 and MiXCR, retaining productive beta sequences. Rows are unified per CDR3 protein, each entry keeping the most common DNA and genes. A total of 2,000 to 2,500 distinct CDR3 sequences appear in this sample, about 15% of them only once. The ten most abundant clones make up more than 15% of the sample. The study collected follow-up blood from HIV-infected patients roughly three months, about 14 weeks, after antiretroviral therapy began. Whole blood was used without cell fractionation, so all unsorted peripheral T cells were reflected in the repertoire.

This specimen consisted of blood, obtained during antiretroviral therapy. These receptors were collected from an adult with HIV infection.

By share of the sample, this clonotype is medium-sized. The chain couples TRBV10-3 to TRBJ2-7, with 7 bases aligning to TRBD2. After removal of 10 bases from V and 0 bases from J, the junction contained 3 bases not matched to a gene. From germline, CDR1 is ENHRY and CDR2 SYGVKD. The CDR3 length is 12 residues. The CDR3 DNA reads as TGTGCCACTTGGGACTACTCCTACGAGCAGTACTTC. Translation gives CATWDYSYEQYF.

Within the sample, this clonotype is medium-sized. The chain has TRBV29-1 and TRBJ2-7, with TRBD1 identical over 8 bases. V lost 5 bases, J lost 3 bases, and 9 bases stayed unmatched. Germline V gene sequence: CDR1 SQVTM, CDR2 ANQGSEA. The CDR3 consists of 14 residues. The CDR3 DNA reads TGCAGCGTTTCGGGTAGAGGACAGGGCTACGAGCAGTACTTC. Its translation: CSVSGRGQGYEQYF.

This clonotype occurred a few times. The gene calls are TRBV6-2 or TRBV6-3 and TRBJ1-5; TRBD1 is a possible D gene (6 bases). The V end lost 0 bases, the J end lost 4 bases, and 7 bases lay between the germline ends. Germline values: CDR1 MNHEY, CDR2 SVGEGT. CDR3 size: 14 residues. CDR3 DNA: TGTGCCAGCAGTTACTCCAGGGGAAATCAGCCCCAGCATTTT. Translation gives CASSYSRGNQPQHF.

This clonotype was detected a few times. This chain joins TRBV11-3 and TRBJ1-1; D is undetermined. Per germline, CDR1 SGHNT and CDR2 YENEEA. V gave up 3 bases and J gave up 1 base, with 15 bases separating them. The CDR3 length is 16 residues. The CDR3 bases are TGTGCCAGCAGCTTTGGGCCCGCACTGCCGAACACTGAAGCTTTCTTT. It specifies CASSFGPALPNTEAFF. Full variable domain (rest looked up from reference TRBV11-3 and TRBJ1-1): EAGVVQSPRYKIIEKKQPVAFWCNPISGHNTLYWYLQNLGQGPELLIRYENEEAVDDSQLPKDRFSAERLKGVDSTLKIQPAELGDSAVYLCASSFGPALPNTEAFFGQGTRLTVV.

The chain has TRBV7-2 and TRBJ1-4, with D perhaps TRBD1 (5 bases). Germline CDR1 and CDR2: SGHTA and FQGNSA. V was pared by 1 base and J by 8 bases, with 14 bases between. The CDR3 totals 15 residues. The CDR3 coding sequence is TGTGCCAGCAGCTTAGGTGGGGGTAAAACGGAAAAACTGTTTTTT. As protein: CASSLGGGKTEKLFF.

This chain connects TRBV4-3 to TRBJ1-1, with D possibly TRBD1 on 5 matching bases. This CDR3 is built from 14 residues. The V end lost 8 bases, the J end lost 2 bases, and 15 bases lay between the germline ends. Germline CDR1 reads LGHNA; CDR2 reads YSLEER. CDR3 bases: TGCGCCAGCCTAAATTCGGGGGATAACACTGAAGCTTTCTTT. This translates into CASLNSGDNTEAFF.

Notes on this clonotype: Since a much larger clone is just one base distant, this may be a read error. The J gene is TRBJ1-1, the V gene TRBV10-3; D is possibly TRBD1 (5 bases). This CDR3 spans 13 amino acids. Germline assignment: CDR1 ENHRY and CDR2 SYGVKD. CDR3 region: CDISTTGNTEAFF. CDR3 sequence (DNA): TGTGACATCAGTACTACAGGGAACACTGAAGCTTTCTTT.

This clonotype is medium-sized in the sample. The rearrangement uses TRBV11-2 and TRBJ1-1, with TRBD1 as a possible D gene (6 bases). The CDR3 has 11 residues. From germline, CDR1 is SGHAT and CDR2 FQNNGV. V shed 5 bases and J shed 11 bases, with 12 bases lying between them. The DNA for the CDR3 is TGTGCCAGCAGCCGGGACACGCTCGCTTTCTTT. Its protein product is CASSRDTLAFF.

By share, this clonotype counts as medium-sized (0.01 to 0.1%). CDR3 sequence: CASALNTEAFF. In DNA, the CDR3 is TGTGCCAGCGCTTTGAACACTGAAGCTTTCTTT. The chain employs TRBV12-3 or TRBV12-4 and TRBJ1-1; no firm D call. The germline V and J ends were trimmed by 8 bases and 0 bases, with 4 bases remaining between them. The CDR3 is 11 residues long.

This clonotype is deemed medium-sized. The chain combines TRBV23-1 with TRBJ2-3; either TRBD1 or TRBD2 may supply D (5 bases each). TRBV23-1 is designated an ORF whose function remains uncertain. The CDR3 is 15 amino acids. Trimming took 6 bases from V and 6 from J, leaving 19 bases between them. For the CDR3, the DNA is TGCGCCAGCAGCCTGGACAAGTGGGAGTGTGATACGCAGTATTTT. This encodes CASSLDKWECDTQYF.

This clonotype qualifies as medium-sized. The chain carries TRBV7-3 and TRBJ2-3, with D unresolved. Germline CDR1 reads SGHTA; CDR2 reads FQGTGA. The CDR3 has 12 residues. Between the trimmed V and J ends, which lost 5 bases and 5 bases, there was a span of 8 bases. Here the CDR3 DNA reads TGTGCCAGCAGCCCTCGAGAAGATACGCAGTATTTT. Protein product: CASSPREDTQYF.

This clonotype is labeled medium-sized. This sequence joins TRBV9 and TRBJ2-3; 10 bases align to TRBD2. V shed 0 bases, J shed 7 bases, and the junction held 5 bases outside the gene matches. CDR1 is SGDLS, CDR2 YYNGEE, per germline. There are 15 residues in the CDR3. This CDR3 reads CASSVEASGSYTQYF. CDR3 sequence (DNA): TGTGCCAGCAGCGTAGAGGCTAGCGGGAGCTATACGCAGTATTTT.

Sample share makes this clonotype medium-sized. The chain combines TRBV11-3 with TRBJ2-5; D gene uncertain. The CDR3 runs to 13 residues. The V end lost 5 bases, the J end lost 5 bases, and 12 bases lay between the germline ends. CDR1 is SGHNT and CDR2 is YENEEA in the germline V gene. In DNA, the CDR3 is TGTGCCAGCAGCAGCCGCCTATTGGAGACCCAGTACTTC. This sequence encodes CASSSRLLETQYF.

This clonotype counts as medium-sized (0.01 to 0.1%). V and J are TRBV5-1 and TRBJ1-1, with D unresolved. This CDR3 comprises 14 residues. Germline-derived CDR1 and CDR2 are SGHRS and YFSETQ. Between the trimmed V and J ends, which lost 2 bases and 3 bases, there was a span of 11 bases. CDR3 amino acids: CASSFRLSDTEAFF. DNA for the CDR3: TGCGCCAGCAGCTTCCGTCTGTCTGACACTGAAGCTTTCTTT.

The sample holds one count of this clonotype. The chain recombines TRBV5-1 with TRBJ2-3; tentative D call: TRBD2 (6 bases). V was cut by 7 bases and J by 4 bases, with 19 bases left in between. The CDR3 is 15 residues long. Germline V gene lookup returns CDR1 SGHRS and CDR2 YFSETQ. The CDR3 is CASLRYRRVADTQYF. DNA of the CDR3: TGCGCCAGCTTACGTTACCGGAGGGTAGCAGATACGCAGTATTTT.

This clonotype is deemed medium-sized. The chain joins TRBV6-2 or TRBV6-3 to TRBJ2-7, with a possible D match to TRBD2 (5 bases). V was trimmed by 7 bases and J by 2 bases, leaving 15 bases between them. This CDR3 region has 14 residues. From germline, CDR1 is MNHEY and CDR2 SVGEGT. CDR3 protein: CASIGGYLTYEQYF. The CDR3 region has the DNA TGTGCCAGCATAGGAGGCTACCTCACCTACGAGCAGTACTTC.

This clonotype rates as medium-sized (0.01 to 0.1%). The chain employs TRBV6-2 or TRBV6-3 and TRBJ2-7; D remains ambiguous. The CDR3 extends over 10 amino acids. V lost 8 bases and J lost 0, with 2 bases in between. Germline V gives CDR1 MNHEY, CDR2 SVGEGT. CDR3 coding DNA: TGTGCCAGCGGCTCCTACGAGCAGTACTTC. Amino acid sequence: CASGSYEQYF.

In its sample, this clonotype was seen many times. V gene TRBV19 combines with J gene TRBJ1-5; no clear D gene. The germline gives CDR1 LNHDA, CDR2 SQIVND (reference sequence). V lost 5 bases and J 7 bases, leaving 12 bases between the germline ends. The CDR3 covers 13 residues. In DNA form, the CDR3 reads TGTGCCAGTAGTCCCCAGGTCGACCAGCCCCAGCATTTT. Its protein product is CASSPQVDQPQHF.

This sequence joins TRBV12-3 or TRBV12-4 and TRBJ1-5; 8 bases agree with TRBD1. V lost 3 bases to trimming and J lost 2 bases; unmatched junction nucleotides: 12. The CDR3 spans 18 residues. This CDR3 is CASSLGGQVSIGNQPQHF. DNA of the CDR3: TGTGCCAGCAGTTTGGGGGGACAGGTTTCGATCGGCAATCAGCCCCAGCATTTT.

This clonotype is termed medium-sized. The V call is TRBV6-1, the J call TRBJ2-1; D unresolved. V was shortened by 7 bases and J by 1 base, with 11 bases between the two germline ends. CDR1 is MNHNS and CDR2 is SASEGT in the germline V gene. The CDR3 loop spans 14 amino acids. As DNA, the CDR3 is TGTGCCAGCACCCGAACCGCTTCCTACAATGAGCAGTTCTTC. The encoded protein is CASTRTASYNEQFF.

This clonotype is medium-sized. This chain joins TRBV5-1 and TRBJ2-7; maybe TRBD2 (8 bases). The CDR3 contains 16 residues. CDR1 is SGHRS and CDR2 is YFSETQ in the germline V gene. Trimming pared 4 bases from V and 3 bases from J, leaving 20 bases between. The CDR3 DNA reads as TGCGCCAGCAGCCCGTCGGGGGGGGACAGAGTCTACGAGCAGTACTTC. It specifies CASSPSGGDRVYEQYF.

Turning to this clonotype: This could be a read error, since a much larger clone is one nucleotide away. The chain links TRBV6-2 or TRBV6-3 to TRBJ2-1; TRBD2 aligns across 8 bases. The CDR3 has 16 amino acids. Germline lookup yields CDR1 MNHEY and CDR2 SVGEGT. After removal of 6 bases from V and 3 bases from J, the junction contained 10 bases not matched to a gene. DNA for the CDR3: TGTGCCAGCAGCCTCCGGACTAGCTGGAGCTACAATGAGCAGTTCTTC. Amino acids: CASSLRTSWSYNEQFF.

In its sample, this clonotype is medium-sized. The rearrangement joins TRBV4-1 to TRBJ2-3; 12 nucleotides match TRBD1. CDR1 and CDR2 (germline): MGHRA, YSYEKL. With V trimmed by 3 bases and J by 1 base, 5 bases remained unmatched. This CDR3 contains 17 residues. The CDR3 spells CASSHHRDRGRTDTQYF. The CDR3 DNA sequence: TGCGCCAGCAGCCATCACCGGGACAGGGGGCGCACAGATACGCAGTATTTT.